Below, 3 T cell receptor beta chains from the same sample are listed, as sequenced in a study of blood T cells in healthy people across ages. Sample-barcoded 5' priming and a J-beta primer mix drove a second PCR of roughly 6 to 12 cycles. MiXCR, run by TCRdb on the 5' RACE reads, gives a single entry per CDR3 protein. Among about 800,000 distinct CDR3 sequences listed, roughly 25% were seen once. These data were likewise used in another study, on T cells of mothers and their children.

Sequenced: blood. Every receptor here comes from a boy aged 10-17 years in good health.

The rearrangement joins TRBV20-1 to TRBJ2-5, with D maybe TRBD1 (5 bases). CDR1 and CDR2 (germline): DFQATT, SNEGSKA (reference sequence). V lost 3 bases, J lost 2 bases, and 10 bases lay in between. The CDR3 has 13 amino acids. As DNA, the CDR3 is TGCAGTGCTAGGGTCAGGGCGCAAGAGACCCAGTACTTC. As protein: CSARVRAQETQYF.

This clonotype was picked up a small number of times. This chain uses TRBV5-1 with TRBJ2-5; D is ambiguous. The J call is uncertain, as TRBJ2-7 better fits the DNA end. This CDR3 comprises 15 residues. CDR1 is SGHRS, CDR2 YFSETQ, per germline. CDR3 nucleotide sequence: TGCGCCAGCAGCTTGGATTTGTTACAGACCTACGAGCAGTACTTC. Translating gives CASSLDLLQTYEQYF.

The chain is built from TRBV5-1 and TRBJ1-1; D gene uncertain. Germline V gene sequence: CDR1 SGHRS, CDR2 YFSETQ. Between the trimmed V and J ends, which lost 1 base and 2 bases, there was a span of 9 bases. CDR3 length: 14 amino acids. The CDR3 DNA sequence: TGCGCCAGCAGCTTGTATGATCCAAACACTGAAGCTTTCTTT. Translated, it gives CASSLYDPNTEAFF. Full variable domain (missing parts from reference TRBV5-1 and TRBJ1-1): KAGVTQTPRYLIKTRGQQVTLSCSPISGHRSVSWYQQTPGQGLQFLFEYFSETQRNKGNFPGRFSGRQFSNSRSEMNVSTLELGDSALYLCASSLYDPNTEAFFGQGTRLTVV.